This T cell receptor (beta chain) was identified in a study of T cells in Graves' hyperthyroidism and ophthalmopathy. The CDR3 runs to 15 residues. The V and J ends lost 3 bases and 2 bases respectively, with 13 bases between them. Germline CDR1 and CDR2: MNHEY and SMNVEV (reference sequence). Amplified regions were TCR beta CDR3 sequences from RNA transcripts. HTBI primers were the set used in a first-round RT-PCR of the TCR CDR3. TCRdb re-derived calls from the multiplex PCR reads in MiXCR, one entry per CDR3 protein. This sample yields approximately 480,000 distinct CDR3 sequences, of which less than 25% are seen a single time; roughly 29% belongs to the top ten. Worth noting for this clonotype: Its specificity is unknown.

Used for diagnoses were clinical symptoms, serum thyroxine and TRAb, thyroid ultrasound and orbital computed tomography. Study-wide results and limits: A 13 V-J model separated ophthalmopathy from stable hyperthyroidism.

This clonotype was obtained from a young man with Graves' hyperthyroidism. This chain joins TRBV27 and TRBJ1-2; D might be TRBD1 (5 bases). The sample was blood. The CDR3 DNA is TGTGCCAGCAGTTTGTCTGACAGTCCCAACTATGGCTACACCTTC. This gives the protein CASSLSDSPNYGYTF.